This T cell receptor (beta chain) is from a study of blood T cell repertoires in COVID-19. Assay: immunoSEQ multiplex PCR; the TCRdb copy retains only in-frame clones and omits some. Seen here are about 150,000 clones, around four fifths observed once, and the top ten hold around 8.4%. The germline V gene encodes CDR1 SGHRS and CDR2 YFSETQ. J was trimmed by 8 bases and V by 7 bases; bases with no gene match: 16. The CDR3 is 15 residues long. The chain recombines TRBV5-1 with TRBJ2-7; 9 bases are shared with TRBD1. The sequenced sample consisted of peripheral blood. The receptor was isolated from a woman older than 75 with COVID-19, enrolled during active disease. CDR3 sequence (DNA): TGCGCCAGCGGTACTATACCGGGACAGGGAGCGCAGCAGTACTTC. It codes for CASGTIPGQGAQQYF.